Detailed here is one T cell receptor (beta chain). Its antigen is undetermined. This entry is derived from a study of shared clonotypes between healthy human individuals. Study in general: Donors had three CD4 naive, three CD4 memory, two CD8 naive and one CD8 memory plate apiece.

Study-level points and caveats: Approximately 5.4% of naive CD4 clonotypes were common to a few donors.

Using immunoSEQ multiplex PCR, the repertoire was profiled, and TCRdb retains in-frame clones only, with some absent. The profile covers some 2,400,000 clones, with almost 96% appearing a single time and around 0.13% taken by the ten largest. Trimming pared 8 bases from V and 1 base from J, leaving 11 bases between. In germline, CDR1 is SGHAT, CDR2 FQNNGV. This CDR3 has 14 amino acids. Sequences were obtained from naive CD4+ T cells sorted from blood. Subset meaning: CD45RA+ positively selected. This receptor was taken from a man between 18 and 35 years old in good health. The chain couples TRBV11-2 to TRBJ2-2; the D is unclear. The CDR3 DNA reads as TGTGCCAGCCTGGGTGACGGGAACACCGGGGAGCTGTTTTTT. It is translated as CASLGDGNTGELFF.